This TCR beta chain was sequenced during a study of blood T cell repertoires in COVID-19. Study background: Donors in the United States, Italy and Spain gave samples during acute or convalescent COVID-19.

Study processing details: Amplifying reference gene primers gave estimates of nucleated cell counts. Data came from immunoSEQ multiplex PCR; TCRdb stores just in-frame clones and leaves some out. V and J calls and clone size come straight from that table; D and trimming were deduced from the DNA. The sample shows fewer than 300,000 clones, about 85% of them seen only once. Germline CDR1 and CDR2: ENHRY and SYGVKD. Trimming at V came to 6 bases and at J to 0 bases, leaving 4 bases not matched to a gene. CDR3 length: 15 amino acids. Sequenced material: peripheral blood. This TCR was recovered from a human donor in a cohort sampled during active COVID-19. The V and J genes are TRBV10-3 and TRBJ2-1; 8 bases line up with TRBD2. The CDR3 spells CAISERESSYNEQFF. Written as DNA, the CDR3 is TGTGCCATCAGCGAGCGGGAGAGCTCCTACAATGAGCAGTTCTTC.